These T cell receptor beta chains were read from a single sample in a study of breast tumors, draining lymph nodes, adjacent tissues. TCRdb independently ran MiXCR on the multiplex PCR reads; one entry per CDR3 protein. The sample gives about 13,000 distinct CDR3 sequences, 45% to 50% of which show up once; about 42% is in the top ten. Sequenced sample: tumor-adjacent breast tissue. The receptors were gathered from a female donor with breast cancer. Some clones in this sample may be carry-over from other donors' samples. Each CDR3 is given with its conserved first and last residue. Each record gives: J gene, clone size, V gene, D gene, CDR3 protein, CDR3 DNA. A D gene is named only where the DNA matches it firmly. Clone size, where shown, is once, few, many, or a class for clones that have expanded.

TRBJ2-1 | few | TRBV29-1 | TRBD2 | CSVEGTSGFSYNEQFF | TGCAGCGTCGAAGGGACTAGCGGGTTCTCCTACAATGAGCAGTTCTTC
TRBJ2-2 | NA | TRBV5-1 | NA | CASSLVPDSSGELFF | TGCGCCAGCAGCTTGGTTCCCGACTCCTCCGGGGAGCTGTTTTTT
TRBJ2-3 | many | TRBV9 | TRBD2 | CASSPTSGSTDTQYF | TGTGCCAGCAGCCCGACTAGCGGTTCCACAGATACGCAGTATTTT
TRBJ1-2 | NA | TRBV20-1 | NA | CSAFQGFPDYGYTF | TGCAGTGCTTTTCAGGGGTTCCCCGACTATGGCTACACCTTC
TRBJ1-1 | few | TRBV19 | NA | CASSLFSGDATEAFF | TGTGCCAGTAGTCTTTTTTCAGGGGATGCCACTGAAGCTTTCTTT
TRBJ1-5 | medium-sized | TRBV12-3/TRBV12-4 | NA | CATGVSGQPQHF | TGTGCCACAGGGGTCTCGGGTCAGCCCCAGCATTTT
TRBJ2-5 | few | TRBV2 | TRBD2 | CASSEAWTSGGAQETQYF | TGTGCCAGCAGTGAAGCCTGGACTAGCGGGGGGGCCCAAGAGACCCAGTACTTC
TRBJ1-5 | many | TRBV20-1 | NA | CSAISSGRNQPQHF | TGCAGTGCTATCAGTTCAGGGCGCAATCAGCCCCAGCATTTT
TRBJ2-3 | many | TRBV15 | NA | CATSRDSGGLPQYF | TGTGCCACCAGCAGAGATTCCGGGGGTCTCCCGCAGTATTTT
TRBJ1-1 | few | TRBV27 | NA | CASSTLETDTEAFF | TGTGCCAGCAGTACTCTAGAGACGGACACTGAAGCTTTCTTT
TRBJ2-7 | many | TRBV3-1 | NA | CASSQAPGSSYEQYF | TGTGCCAGCAGCCAAGCCCCCGGGAGCTCCTACGAGCAGTACTTC
TRBJ2-7 | NA | TRBV20-1 | TRBD2 | CSAKQRESHSHEQYF | TGCAGTGCTAAGCAGCGGGAGTCACACTCCCACGAGCAGTACTTC
TRBJ2-3 | many | TRBV6-1 | NA | CASSWDTQYF | TGTGCCAGCAGTTGGGATACGCAGTATTTT
TRBJ2-1 | medium-sized | TRBV9 | NA | CASSVGWDEQFF | TGTGCCAGCAGCGTAGGATGGGATGAGCAGTTCTTC
TRBJ2-1 | once | TRBV12-3/TRBV12-4 | NA | CASSFETRSYNEQFF | TGTGCCAGCAGTTTTGAGACCAGATCCTACAATGAGCAGTTCTTC
TRBJ2-7 | NA | TRBV2 | NA | CASSDTPPYEQYF | TGTGCCAGCAGTGATACCCCCCCCTACGAGCAGTACTTC
TRBJ1-2 | once | TRBV19 | NA | CASSMQREWYTF | TGTGCCAGTAGTATGCAAAGGGAGTGGTACACCTTC
TRBJ1-6 | NA | TRBV2 | NA | CASSEADGSFSPLHF | TGTGCCAGCAGTGAAGCGGACGGGTCATTCTCACCCCTCCACTTT
TRBJ1-5 | few | TRBV20-1 | NA | CSAREGAAGNQPQHF | TGCAGTGCTAGAGAAGGTGCGGCAGGGAATCAGCCCCAGCATTTT
TRBJ2-1 | NA | TRBV6-2/TRBV6-3 | NA | CASSRRTARNNEQFF | TGTGCCAGCAGTCGTAGGACAGCGAGAAACAATGAGCAGTTCTTC
TRBJ2-1 | NA | TRBV28 | NA | CASSPSTDGAYNEQFF | TGCGCCAGCAGTCCCTCGACCGATGGTGCCTACAATGAGCAGTTCTTC
TRBJ2-6 | NA | TRBV7-2 | TRBD1 | CASTLGQQSDLTF | TGTGCCAGCACTTTGGGACAGCAATCAGACCTGACTTTC
TRBJ1-4 | NA | TRBV12-3/TRBV12-4 | NA | CASSFSLGELFF | TGTGCCAGCAGTTTTTCTCTGGGTGAACTGTTTTTT
TRBJ1-2 | few | TRBV9 | TRBD1 | CASSAQGAGYTF | TGTGCCAGCAGCGCCCAGGGGGCCGGCTACACCTTC
TRBJ2-5 | NA | TRBV19 | TRBD2 | CVSSLVAGRQETQYF | TGTGTCAGTAGTTTGGTAGCGGGACGCCAAGAGACCCAGTACTTC
TRBJ2-7 | NA | TRBV14 | TRBD1 | CASSRKPGQGYEQYF | TGTGCCAGCAGCCGGAAACCGGGACAGGGTTACGAGCAGTACTTC
TRBJ2-3 | many | TRBV6-5 | NA | CASSHSPQYF | TGTGCCAGCAGTCACTCCCCCCAGTATTTT
TRBJ1-2 | NA | TRBV14 | NA | CASSQWEGAGYTF | TGTGCCAGCAGCCAATGGGAAGGGGCCGGCTACACCTTC
TRBJ2-1 | NA | TRBV20-1 | TRBD1 | CSASFPGQGYNEQFF | TGCAGTGCTAGCTTCCCGGGACAGGGGTACAATGAGCAGTTCTTC
TRBJ1-2 | NA | TRBV5-1 | NA | CASSLATHRAGYTF | TGTGCCAGCAGCTTGGCGACCCATAGGGCCGGCTACACCTTC
TRBJ2-7 | NA | TRBV2 | TRBD1 | CASSVGTGAYEQYF | TGTGCCAGCAGTGTTGGGACAGGTGCCTACGAGCAGTACTTC
TRBJ2-1 | many | TRBV30 | NA | CAWRSLAVQLGLDNEQFF | TGTGCCTGGAGGAGTCTAGCTGTACAATTGGGTCTCGACAATGAGCAGTTCTTC
TRBJ1-4 | NA | TRBV7-9 | TRBD1 | CASSLWDRGRGNEKLFF | TGTGCCAGCAGCTTATGGGACAGGGGGCGCGGGAATGAAAAACTGTTTTTT
TRBJ2-2 | many | TRBV19 | NA | CASSIPREDGELFF | TGTGCCAGTAGTATTCCCAGGGAGGACGGGGAGCTGTTTTTT
TRBJ1-2 | NA | TRBV7-6 | NA | CASSSTSSGTSYGYTF | TGTGCCAGCAGCTCAACCTCATCCGGGACCAGCTATGGCTACACCTTC
TRBJ1-5 | NA | TRBV3-1 | NA | CASSQERTQPQHF | TGTGCCAGCAGCCAAGAACGAACTCAGCCCCAGCATTTT
TRBJ1-2 | many | TRBV5-1 | NA | CASSLGITGSYGYTF | TGCGCCAGCAGCTTGGGTATTACAGGGAGCTATGGCTACACCTTC
TRBJ1-2 | NA | TRBV5-5 | TRBD1 | CASSLEFLGQGAGYTF | TGTGCCAGCAGCTTGGAATTTTTGGGACAGGGGGCAGGCTACACCTTC
TRBJ2-7 | medium-sized | TRBV6-1 | TRBD2 | CASRTGGSSYEQYF | TGTGCCAGCCGGACGGGAGGTAGCTCCTACGAGCAGTACTTC
TRBJ1-2 | NA | TRBV3-1 | TRBD1 | CASRTGSGYTF | TGTGCCAGCCGGACAGGGTCTGGCTACACCTTC
TRBJ1-6 | NA | TRBV5-1 | TRBD1 | CASTTGERNSPLHF | TGCGCCAGTACGACAGGGGAGAGGAATTCCCCCCTCCACTTT
TRBJ2-7 | many | TRBV19 | TRBD2 | CASSAGERYEQYF | TGTGCCAGTAGTGCGGGGGAGCGGTACGAGCAGTACTTC
TRBJ2-3 | medium-sized | TRBV5-1 | NA | CASSLQPAGGGTQYF | TGCGCCAGCAGCTTGCAGCCAGCCGGAGGGGGTACGCAGTATTTT
TRBJ2-1 | many | TRBV24-1 | TRBD1 | CATSDAGTGAVDEQFF | TGTGCCACCAGTGATGCGGGGACAGGGGCTGTAGATGAGCAGTTCTTC
TRBJ2-1 | medium-sized | TRBV7-3 | NA | CASSLEVRSNEQFF | TGTGCCAGCAGCTTAGAGGTTAGATCCAATGAGCAGTTCTTC
TRBJ2-7 | NA | TRBV11-2 | NA | CASSSSHGERGYEQYF | TGTGCCAGCAGCTCATCTCACGGGGAGAGAGGGTACGAGCAGTACTTC
TRBJ2-5 | many | TRBV25-1 | TRBD1 | CASSATQGFGETQYF | TGTGCCAGCAGTGCCACACAGGGGTTTGGCGAGACCCAGTACTTC
TRBJ2-5 | many | TRBV6-2/TRBV6-3 | NA | CASTHRVGGETQYF | TGTGCCAGCACCCACAGGGTAGGGGGAGAGACCCAGTACTTC
TRBJ2-1 | once | TRBV6-1 | TRBD2 | CASSAASGSSYNEQFF | TGTGCCAGCAGTGCTGCCAGCGGGAGCTCCTACAATGAGCAGTTCTTC
TRBJ2-3 | NA | TRBV7-6 | TRBD2 | CASSLTSGRAPDTQYF | TGTGCCAGCAGCTTGACTAGCGGGAGGGCCCCAGATACGCAGTATTTT
TRBJ1-5 | NA | TRBV11-2 | NA | CASSLTSNQPQHF | TGTGCCAGCAGCTTAACGAGCAATCAGCCCCAGCATTTT
TRBJ2-2 | NA | TRBV28 | NA | CASMEGANTGELFF | TGTGCCAGCATGGAAGGGGCGAACACCGGGGAGCTGTTTTTT
TRBJ2-5 | NA | TRBV19 | TRBD2 | CASGTGTSGKTQETQYF | TGTGCCAGTGGAACCGGGACTAGCGGGAAAACCCAAGAGACCCAGTACTTC
TRBJ2-2 | once | TRBV7-8 | NA | CASRLRAPNTGELFF | TGTGCCAGCAGACTAAGGGCACCCAACACCGGGGAGCTGTTTTTT